The following is a TCR beta chain sequence with its context. This sample is drawn from a study of CD8 T cells in Susac syndrome. With random hexamers, reverse transcription was performed on roughly 0.5 to 1 ug of RNA. The amplification used immunoSEQ multiplex PCR on TCR beta CDR3; it spanned 54 Vbeta and 13 Jbeta. TCRdb reprocessed the immunoSEQ multiplex PCR reads with MiXCR, giving one entry per CDR3 protein. The sample shows roughly 120,000 distinct CDR3 sequences, roughly 93% of them seen only once. Sequencing of TCR beta drew on CD8+ and CD4+ T cells from blood. The multiple sclerosis controls consisted of treatment-naive patients with relapsing-remitting disease, either stable or active. The sample comprised CD8+ T cells from PBMCs. The clonotype originates from a human donor with multiple sclerosis.

The CDR3 loop reads CASSVAQGRGETQYF. CDR3 DNA sequence: TGTGCCAGCAGCGTAGCCCAGGGCCGCGGAGAGACCCAGTACTTC. The rearrangement links TRBV9 to TRBJ2-5; tentative D call: TRBD1 (5 bases). CDR3 length: 15 amino acids. V was trimmed by 0 bases and J by 4 bases, leaving 13 bases between them. Per the germline V gene, CDR1 is SGDLS and CDR2 is YYNGEE.